This TCR beta chain was sequenced for a study of T cell changes during pregnancy in multiple sclerosis. Germline V gene data show CDR1 as SNHLY and CDR2 as FYNNEI. This CDR3 region has 13 residues. Trimming took 4 bases from V and 9 from J, leaving 13 bases between them. Only in-frame clones appear in the TCRdb table, and some are missing; sequencing was by immunoSEQ multiplex PCR. The sample holds approximately 100,000 clones, around 93% seen once. In this sample, this clone turned up a few times. V and J are TRBV2 and TRBJ1-5; D unclear. Source: peripheral blood, taken before pregnancy. The receptor's source is a female donor with multiple sclerosis, enrolled in a pregnancy study. The DNA of the CDR3 is TGTGCCAGCAGTGTCTCCCCTCCCCGGCCCCAGCATTTT. Residues: CASSVSPPRPQHF.